This record covers a single T cell receptor beta chain. Its antigen specificity is not known. Base qualities are not recorded, but no much larger clone differs from it by a single base. Whole blood was collected in K2EDTA tubes by collaborating institutions according to the institutions' own protocols. For TCRbeta analysis, collaborator samples were shipped as frozen whole blood, as isolated PBMCs, or as DNA extracted from either sample type. These data are taken from a study of blood T cell repertoires in COVID-19 (dated by TCRdb to about 2020). General notes on the study: Collaborator samples came from the United States, Italy and Spain and covered acute and convalescent phases of COVID-19. The repertoires were released in a freely available public database meant as a resource for research on the immune response to SARS-CoV-2. Subjects who had been exposed to COVID-19, were actively infected with it, or had recovered from it provided the deeply sampled blood TCRbeta repertoires that made up the dataset. Where HLA class I and class II types were available, the types were taken from metadata supplied by the sample provider, not from assay-based typing. The sample metadata nearly always contained a de-identified subject ID, COVID-19 status, age in years and sex. The material from the prospective study consisted of cDNA or gDNA derived from T cells, B-cell-depleted T cells, or PBMCs. Samples were obtained from the ongoing ImmuneRACE study (first 160 participants) and from 1,000 to 1,500 subjects provided by 6 global collaborators. Paper-wide results and their limitations: The quantity of clinical and demographic metadata differed by source and by participant and was supplied without curation.

TCRbeta CDR3 regions were amplified from genomic DNA using the immunoSEQ Assay, a bias-controlled multiplex PCR. As for how the authors treated the data: The number of nucleated cells in each sample was estimated by amplification of reference gene primers within the assay. Sequence reads were collapsed and filtered to measure the absolute abundance of every unique TCRbeta CDR3 rearrangement. For each sample, productive Simpson clonality was calculated by taking the square root of Simpson's diversity index across productive rearrangements. TCRdb's version of the immuneACCESS table is confined to in-frame rearrangements and falls short of the full clone set. An unresolved V gene accounts for under half of the shortfall where checked; the remainder is of unknown origin. V, J and clone size were drawn from that table, and D and trimming were deduced from the DNA. Within this sample are approximately 50,000 clones, with around nine tenths of them counted one time only. The ten largest clones represent 3.5% to 5% of the sample.

The specimen sequenced was peripheral blood. The sequence came from a human donor in a cohort sampled during active COVID-19.

The CDR3: CASSPRLVSEQFF. The DNA sequence reads TGTGCCAGCAGCCCCAGACTAGTGTCTGAGCAGTTCTTC. The V and J segments used are TRBV11-3 and TRBJ2-1; TRBD2 is a weak D gene call, 6 bases matching. The CDR3 covers 13 residues, taking in both the cysteine and the phenylalanine. This entry keeps only the CDR3 DNA: 39 bases, framed from base 1. V loses 5 bases, J loses 9 bases, and the germline ends lie 14 bases apart. CDR1 and CDR2 are read off the germline V gene as SGHNT and YENEEA. Where the CDR3 stops, the reference TRBV11-3 and TRBJ2-1 genes take over; the full variable domain is EAGVVQSPRYKIIEKKQPVAFWCNPISGHNTLYWYLQNLGQGPELLIRYENEEAVDDSQLPKDRFSAERLKGVDSTLKIQPAELGDSAVYLCASSPRLVSEQFFGPGTRLTVL.